These T cell receptor beta chains were read from a single sample in a study of CD8 T cells in Susac syndrome. In TCRdb, the immunoSEQ multiplex PCR reads were re-called with MiXCR into one record per CDR3 protein. The sample gives roughly 180,000 distinct CDR3 sequences, around 93% of which show up once; around 0.09% is in the top ten. Sequencing was done on a sample of CD4+ T cells from PBMCs. Source of these receptors: a human donor with multiple sclerosis. CDR3s include the opening cysteine and the closing phenylalanine or tryptophan. The order of the fields is V gene, J gene, clone size, D gene, CDR3 DNA, CDR3 protein. D genes are given only for firm matches. The size field is filled for only some rows; it gives once, few, many or a size class.

v_call: TRBV5-1; j_call: TRBJ2-1; clone_size: -; d_call: -; cdr3_nt: TGCGCCAGCGCCCAGCGCGGGGGCCCTTGGGGGTACAATGAGCAGTTCTTC; cdr3_aa: CASAQRGGPWGYNEQFF
v_call: TRBV5-1; j_call: TRBJ2-3; clone_size: -; d_call: -; cdr3_nt: TGCGCCAGCAGCGAAAGGACAGGCACAGATACGCAGTATTTT; cdr3_aa: CASSERTGTDTQYF
v_call: TRBV29-1; j_call: TRBJ2-5; clone_size: -; d_call: -; cdr3_nt: TGCAGCGTCCCACCGACGGTTCAAGAGACCCAGTACTTC; cdr3_aa: CSVPPTVQETQYF
v_call: TRBV5-4; j_call: TRBJ2-6; clone_size: -; d_call: -; cdr3_nt: TGTGCCAGCAGCTCCCCTTTCCTCGGGGCCAACGTCCTGACTTTC; cdr3_aa: CASSSPFLGANVLTF
v_call: TRBV29-1; j_call: TRBJ2-2; clone_size: once; d_call: -; cdr3_nt: TGCAGCGTTGAGGAGGTGATCCCGGGGGAGCTGTTTTTT; cdr3_aa: CSVEEVIPGELFF
v_call: TRBV18; j_call: TRBJ1-1; clone_size: -; d_call: -; cdr3_nt: TGTGCCAGCTCACCAGTGGTACTAGGGGGTGCTGAAGCTTTCTTT; cdr3_aa: CASSPVVLGGAEAFF
v_call: TRBV3-1; j_call: TRBJ2-7; clone_size: -; d_call: TRBD1; cdr3_nt: TGTGCCAGCAGCCAAGATGGGACAGGGGCCTACGAGCAGTACTTC; cdr3_aa: CASSQDGTGAYEQYF
v_call: TRBV7-9; j_call: TRBJ2-7; clone_size: -; d_call: -; cdr3_nt: TGTGCCAGCAGCTTCGCGGGAGAGGACAGATCATACTACGAGCAGTACTTC; cdr3_aa: CASSFAGEDRSYYEQYF
v_call: TRBV13; j_call: TRBJ2-1; clone_size: -; d_call: TRBD2; cdr3_nt: TGTGCCAGCAGCGCTGGTTTAGGGACTAGGAGGTACAATGAGCAGTTCTTC; cdr3_aa: CASSAGLGTRRYNEQFF
v_call: TRBV20-1; j_call: TRBJ2-3; clone_size: -; d_call: TRBD1; cdr3_nt: TGCAGTGCTAGAGCACAGGGGACCGATACGCAGTATTTT; cdr3_aa: CSARAQGTDTQYF
v_call: TRBV3-1; j_call: TRBJ2-1; clone_size: -; d_call: -; cdr3_nt: TGTGCCAGCAGCCAAGAGGTGGGGAATGAGCAGTTCTTC; cdr3_aa: CASSQEVGNEQFF
v_call: TRBV3-1; j_call: TRBJ2-3; clone_size: -; d_call: -; cdr3_nt: TGTGCCAGCAGCCAGATGGGAAACTCGGGCGTGGATACGCAGTATTTT; cdr3_aa: CASSQMGNSGVDTQYF
v_call: TRBV4-1; j_call: TRBJ2-6; clone_size: -; d_call: -; cdr3_nt: TGCGCCAGCAGCCAAGACTCGCCCCCCAGATCTGGGGCCAACGTCCTGACTTTC; cdr3_aa: CASSQDSPPRSGANVLTF
v_call: TRBV20-1; j_call: TRBJ2-5; clone_size: -; d_call: TRBD1; cdr3_nt: TGCAGTGCTAGACATCCCCGGGACAGTCAAGAGACCCAGTACTTC; cdr3_aa: CSARHPRDSQETQYF
v_call: TRBV19; j_call: TRBJ2-5; clone_size: -; d_call: TRBD1; cdr3_nt: TGTGCCAGTTCGACAGGGTATCCGGAGACCCAGTACTTC; cdr3_aa: CASSTGYPETQYF
v_call: TRBV6-2/TRBV6-3; j_call: TRBJ1-1; clone_size: once; d_call: TRBD1; cdr3_nt: TGTGCCAGCACCTCAGGGGGCAGTGCCACTGAAGCTTTCTTT; cdr3_aa: CASTSGGSATEAFF
v_call: TRBV18; j_call: TRBJ1-5; clone_size: -; d_call: -; cdr3_nt: TGTGCCAGCTCACCACCGGGGGTCAATCAGCCCCAGCATTTT; cdr3_aa: CASSPPGVNQPQHF
v_call: TRBV29-1; j_call: TRBJ1-2; clone_size: -; d_call: -; cdr3_nt: TGCAGCGGCCTCAGGGGCGACGCACCCTCTAACTATGGCTACACCTTC; cdr3_aa: CSGLRGDAPSNYGYTF
v_call: TRBV20-1; j_call: TRBJ2-1; clone_size: -; d_call: TRBD2; cdr3_nt: TGCAGTGCGCCTACTAGCGCTTACAATGAGCAGTTCTTC; cdr3_aa: CSAPTSAYNEQFF
v_call: TRBV7-2; j_call: TRBJ2-1; clone_size: once; d_call: TRBD1; cdr3_nt: TGTGCCAGCAGCATCGACAGGGCCGGTGAGCAGTTCTTC; cdr3_aa: CASSIDRAGEQFF
v_call: TRBV27; j_call: TRBJ2-1; clone_size: once; d_call: TRBD2; cdr3_nt: TGTGCCAGCAGTTTATCGAGGGCGGGGGTGGCTAGCGGGTACAATGAGCAGTTCTTC; cdr3_aa: CASSLSRAGVASGYNEQFF
v_call: TRBV5-1; j_call: TRBJ1-1; clone_size: -; d_call: -; cdr3_nt: TGCGCCAGCAGCTTCTCAGCTTTGAACACTGAAGCTTTCTTT; cdr3_aa: CASSFSALNTEAFF
v_call: TRBV7-2; j_call: TRBJ2-1; clone_size: -; d_call: TRBD2; cdr3_nt: TGTGCCAGCAGCTTTGGAGGCGGGAGGGTTAATGAGCAGTTCTTC; cdr3_aa: CASSFGGGRVNEQFF